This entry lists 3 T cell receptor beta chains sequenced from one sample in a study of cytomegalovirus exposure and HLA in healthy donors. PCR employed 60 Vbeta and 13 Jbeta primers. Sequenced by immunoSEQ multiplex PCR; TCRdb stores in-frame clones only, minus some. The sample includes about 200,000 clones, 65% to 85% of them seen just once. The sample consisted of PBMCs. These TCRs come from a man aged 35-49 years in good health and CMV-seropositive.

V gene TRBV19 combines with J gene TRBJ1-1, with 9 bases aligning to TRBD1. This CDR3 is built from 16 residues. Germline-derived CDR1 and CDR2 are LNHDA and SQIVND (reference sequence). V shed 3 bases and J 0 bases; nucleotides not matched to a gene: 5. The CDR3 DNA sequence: TGTGCCAGTAGTATTGGGGGACAGGGCTTGAACACTGAAGCTTTCTTT. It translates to CASSIGGQGLNTEAFF.

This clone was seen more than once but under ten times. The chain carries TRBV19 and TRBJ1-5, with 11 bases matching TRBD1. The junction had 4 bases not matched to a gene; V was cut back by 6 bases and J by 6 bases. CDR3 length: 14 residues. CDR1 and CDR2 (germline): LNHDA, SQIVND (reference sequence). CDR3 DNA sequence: TGTGCCAGTAGCGGGACAGGGGGACGTCAGCCCCAGCATTTT. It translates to CASSGTGGRQPQHF.

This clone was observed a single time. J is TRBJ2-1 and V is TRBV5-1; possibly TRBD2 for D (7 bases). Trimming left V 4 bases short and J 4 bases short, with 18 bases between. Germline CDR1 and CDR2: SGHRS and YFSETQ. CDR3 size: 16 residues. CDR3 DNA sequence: TGCGCCAGCAGCCCAGGGGCGGGAGAGAAGTACAATGAGCAGTTCTTC. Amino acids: CASSPGAGEKYNEQFF.